The 10 T cell receptor beta chains presented below share a single source sample, sequenced in a study of T cell repertoires in cytomegalovirus infection. Which antigens these TCRs recognize remains unknown. TCRdb reanalysed the reads using MiXCR and keeps one entry per CDR3 protein. Of 100,000 to 150,000 distinct CDR3 sequences in the sample, 20% to 30% were seen once. Source material: PBMCs, sequenced either directly or after in vitro stimulation (not recorded which). Every receptor here comes from a human donor in good health (CMV status not recorded). Some clones in this sample may be carry-over from other donors' samples.

This clonotype showed up just a few times. The V call is TRBV7-8, the J call TRBJ1-1; no firm D call. From germline, CDR1 is SGHVS and CDR2 FQNEAQ. The CDR3 has 12 residues. Trimming stripped 5 bases from V and 5 bases from J, with 9 bases between. For the CDR3, the DNA is TGTGCCAGCAGCCAACAAGGGACTGAAGCTTTCTTT. Amino acid sequence: CASSQQGTEAFF.

The V and J genes are TRBV30 and TRBJ2-2; 7 bases map to TRBD1. Germline CDR1 and CDR2: GTSNPN and SVGIG (reference sequence). The V segment lost 3 bases and the J segment 7 bases; nucleotides outside the gene matches: 11. The CDR3 covers 15 residues. As DNA, the CDR3 is TGTGCCTGGAGAGCGACAGGGAACAGTGGCGGGGAGCTGTTTTTT. Its protein product is CAWRATGNSGGELFF.

The rearrangement uses TRBV11-2 and TRBJ2-7; TRBD2 is a possible D gene (6 bases). This CDR3 region has 14 residues. V lost 7 bases to trimming and J lost 1 base, with 14 bases between them. Looked up from germline, CDR1 is SGHAT and CDR2 is FQNNGV. The CDR3 DNA is TGTGCCAGCAACGTCCTAGCGACTTCCTACGAGCAGTACTTC. Translating gives CASNVLATSYEQYF.

The sample holds many counts of this clonotype. The chain employs TRBV6-5 and TRBJ2-7, with a weak D call TRBD2 (5 bases). V was clipped by 0 bases and J by 0 bases, with 9 bases between them. This CDR3 is 15 amino acids long. CDR1 and CDR2 (germline): MNHEY, SVGAGI. DNA of the CDR3: TGTGCCAGCAGTTACTCTAGCGACCCCTCCTACGAGCAGTACTTC. As protein: CASSYSSDPSYEQYF.

The rearrangement uses TRBV12-3 or TRBV12-4 and TRBJ2-7; 13 nucleotides line up with TRBD2. The V and J ends lost 4 bases and 2 bases, in that order; junction bases with no gene match: 5. CDR3 length equals 16 residues. CDR3 loop: CASSYIGLAGAYEQYF. The CDR3 DNA reads TGTGCCAGCAGTTACATCGGACTAGCGGGAGCCTACGAGCAGTACTTC.

This rearrangement joins TRBV5-4 to TRBJ2-2, with 7 bases that match TRBD2. V trimming: 2 bases; J trimming: 5 bases; junction bases outside the gene matches: 9. The CDR3 length is 16 residues. In germline, CDR1 is SGHNT, CDR2 YYREEE (reference sequence). The CDR3 is CASSFGAGVRTGELFF. CDR3 DNA sequence: TGTGCCAGCAGCTTCGGCGCGGGAGTAAGGACCGGGGAGCTGTTTTTT.

In its sample, this clonotype was seen a few times. V and J are TRBV6-2 or TRBV6-3 and TRBJ2-7, with 7 bases lining up with TRBD2. The V gene end was trimmed by 6 bases and the J gene end by 2 bases; junction bases not matched to a gene: 7. The CDR3 sequence is 14 residues long. Per the germline V gene, CDR1 is MNHEY and CDR2 is SVGEGT. In DNA, the CDR3 is TGTGCCAGCAGAAACACGGGAGGCGCCTACGAGCAGTACTTC. It encodes CASRNTGGAYEQYF.

The V gene is TRBV20-1, the J gene TRBJ1-2; maybe TRBD1 (6 bases). CDR3 length equals 10 residues. Per the germline V gene, CDR1 is DFQATT and CDR2 is SNEGSKA (reference sequence). V dropped 5 bases and J dropped 7 bases, with 8 bases sitting between them. The CDR3 reads CSAHRVGYTF. The CDR3 coding sequence is TGCAGTGCTCACAGGGTTGGCTACACCTTC.

This rearrangement joins TRBV6-6 to TRBJ2-7; no reliable D call. This CDR3 has 13 residues. The V end lost 2 bases, the J end lost 4 bases, and 9 bases lay between the germline ends. Germline values: CDR1 MNHNY, CDR2 SVGAGI (reference sequence). The CDR3 DNA is TGTGCCAGCAGTTACAGTGCGGTTTACGAGCAGTACGTC. Its protein product is CASSYSAVYEQYV.

This clonotype occurred a few times. CDR3 region: CASSYGQPRFHNEQFF. In DNA, the CDR3 is TGTGCCAGCAGTTACGGACAGCCCCGATTCCACAATGAGCAGTTCTTC. This rearrangement joins TRBV6-2 or TRBV6-3 to TRBJ2-1; a weak D match, TRBD1 (6 bases). Germline CDR1 reads MNHEY; CDR2 reads SVGEGT. CDR3 length: 16 amino acids. The V and J ends lost 2 bases and 5 bases respectively, with 16 bases between them.